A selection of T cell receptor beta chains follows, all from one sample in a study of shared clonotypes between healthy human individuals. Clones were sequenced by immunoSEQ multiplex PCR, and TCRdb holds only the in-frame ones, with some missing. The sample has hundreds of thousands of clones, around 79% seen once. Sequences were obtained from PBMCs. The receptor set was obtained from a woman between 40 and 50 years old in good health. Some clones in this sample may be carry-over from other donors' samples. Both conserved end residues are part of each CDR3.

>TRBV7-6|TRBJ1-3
CASSLGPSSGNTIYF
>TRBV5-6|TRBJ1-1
CASSLEGTVANTEAFF
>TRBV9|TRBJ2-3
CASSVTLATTDTQYF
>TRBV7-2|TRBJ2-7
CASSIRGTSPSEQYF
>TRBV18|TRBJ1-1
CASSASGQGGTEAFF
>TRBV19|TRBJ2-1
CASSAGTGGYNEQFF
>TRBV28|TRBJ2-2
CASRTPTGSDTGELFF
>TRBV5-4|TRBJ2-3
CASSIGLAEADTQYF
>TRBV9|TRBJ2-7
CASSVEGLWQPQYF
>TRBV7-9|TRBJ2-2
CASSFEDTNTGELFF
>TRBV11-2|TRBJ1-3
CASSFSGAQGNTIYF
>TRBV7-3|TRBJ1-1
CASSLMGESTEAFF
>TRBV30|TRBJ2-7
CAWRYRGRNEQYF
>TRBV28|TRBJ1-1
CASALANTEAFF
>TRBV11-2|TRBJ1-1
CASSPPRGTPNTEAFF
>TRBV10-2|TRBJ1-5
CASSELDRAQPQHF
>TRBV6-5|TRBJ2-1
CATRPGSPEGNEQFF
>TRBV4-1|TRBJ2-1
CASSRGLAAGGGNEQFF
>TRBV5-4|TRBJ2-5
CASSSRREREETQYF
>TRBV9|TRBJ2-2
CASSPKGFGAGETGELFF
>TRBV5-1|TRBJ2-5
CASSPHRGETQYF
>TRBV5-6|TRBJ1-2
CASSSGGLVQNGYTF
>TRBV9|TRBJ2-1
CASSAMDLNEQFF
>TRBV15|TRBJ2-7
CATSRGLRQRKSSYEQYF
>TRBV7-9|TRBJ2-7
CASSDRDPDEQYF
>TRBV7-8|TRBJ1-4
CASSWGAGEKLFF
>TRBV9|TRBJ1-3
CASNKEGNTIYF
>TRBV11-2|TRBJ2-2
CASSSSVTNTGELFF
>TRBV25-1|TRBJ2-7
CASGTGTYEQYF
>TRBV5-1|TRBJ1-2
CASSLDLGVSVYGYTF
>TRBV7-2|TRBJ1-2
CASSPTGNGYTF
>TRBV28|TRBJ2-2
CASSLSPVTGELFF